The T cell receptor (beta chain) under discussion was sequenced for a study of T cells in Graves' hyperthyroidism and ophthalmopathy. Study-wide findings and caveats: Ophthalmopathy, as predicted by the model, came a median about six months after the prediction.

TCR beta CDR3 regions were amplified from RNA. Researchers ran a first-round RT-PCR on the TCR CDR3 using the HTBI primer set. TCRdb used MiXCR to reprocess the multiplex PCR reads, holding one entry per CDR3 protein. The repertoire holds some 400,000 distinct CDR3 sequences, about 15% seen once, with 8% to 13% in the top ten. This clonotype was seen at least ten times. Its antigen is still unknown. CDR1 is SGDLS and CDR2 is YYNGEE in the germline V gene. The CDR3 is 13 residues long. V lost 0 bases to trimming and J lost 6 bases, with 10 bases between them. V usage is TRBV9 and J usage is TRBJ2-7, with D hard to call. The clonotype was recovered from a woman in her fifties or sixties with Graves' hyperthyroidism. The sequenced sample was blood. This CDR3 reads CASSVVATTEQYF. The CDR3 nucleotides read TGTGCCAGCAGCGTAGTGGCCACCACCGAGCAGTACTTC.